Listed below are T cell receptor beta chains from one sample, sequenced in a study of vaccination effects on CD4 cells after COVID-19. Method: immunoSEQ multiplex PCR; TCRdb's copy keeps in-frame clones and lacks some. The sample consists of around 23,000 clones, 76% of them appearing once. Their recognized antigens are unknown. The starting material was CD4+ T cells from PBMCs cultured with HCoV-NL63 spike peptides, obtained before COVID-19 vaccination. These receptors originate from a human donor who received a COVID-19 vaccine. CDR3s include the opening cysteine and the closing phenylalanine or tryptophan. The D gene is left open where the match is weak. Expanded clones get a size class; other rows say once, few or many, or leave the size out.

abundance	j_gene	v_gene	d_gene	CDR3aa	CDR3nt
NA	TRBJ2-7	TRBV6-5	TRBD2	CASSLLAGAYEQYF	TGTGCCAGCAGCCTACTAGCGGGGGCGTACGAGCAGTACTTC
NA	TRBJ1-3	TRBV5-1	TRBD1	CASSLTPGTGGSGNTIYF	TGCGCCAGCAGCTTGACCCCCGGGACAGGGGGCTCTGGAAACACCATATATTTT
NA	TRBJ1-1	TRBV6-5	TRBD1	CASSYSQGAVTEAFF	TGTGCCAGCAGTTATTCACAGGGGGCGGTCACTGAAGCTTTCTTT
NA	TRBJ2-1	TRBV7-2	NA	CASSFGLGPAYNEQFF	TGTGCCAGCAGCTTCGGTCTAGGCCCAGCCTACAATGAGCAGTTCTTC
NA	TRBJ2-3	TRBV5-1	NA	CASSFAGPSTDTQYF	TGCGCCAGCAGCTTCGCAGGACCTAGCACAGATACGCAGTATTTT
NA	TRBJ2-7	TRBV7-2	NA	CASSLGASGGAYEQYF	TGTGCCAGCAGCTTAGGGGCTAGTGGGGGTGCCTACGAGCAGTACTTC
few	TRBJ2-5	TRBV6-6	TRBD2	CASRAGLAGETQYF	TGTGCCAGCAGAGCCGGACTAGCGGGAGAGACCCAGTACTTC
NA	TRBJ2-3	TRBV6-4	TRBD1	CASSDSGTGDTDTQYF	TGTGCCAGCAGTGACTCCGGGACAGGGGACACAGATACGCAGTATTTT
NA	TRBJ2-1	TRBV6-4	TRBD2	CASSALAGSGSSEQFF	TGTGCCAGCAGTGCCCTTGCAGGTAGCGGGAGTAGTGAGCAGTTCTTC
NA	TRBJ1-1	TRBV18	NA	CASSPGRSTEAFF	TGTGCCAGCTCACCAGGGAGGAGCACTGAAGCTTTCTTT
NA	TRBJ2-7	TRBV3-1/TRBV3-2	NA	CASSHPQGSYEQYF	TGTGCCAGCAGCCATCCACAAGGGTCCTACGAGCAGTACTTC
NA	TRBJ1-1	TRBV7-9	TRBD1	CASSLRGLDTEAFF	TGTGCCAGCAGCCTAAGGGGGCTAGACACTGAAGCTTTCTTT
NA	TRBJ2-5	TRBV5-6	NA	CASSSQPTVQETQYF	TGTGCCAGCAGCTCCCAACCAACAGTCCAAGAGACCCAGTACTTC
NA	TRBJ2-1	TRBV11-2	NA	CASSLDILANEQFF	TGTGCCAGCAGCTTAGATATCCTAGCCAATGAGCAGTTCTTC
NA	TRBJ2-7	TRBV5-6	TRBD2	CASSLVGREGDEQYF	TGTGCCAGCAGCTTGGTAGGACGGGAGGGGGACGAGCAGTACTTC
NA	TRBJ2-1	TRBV25-1	NA	CASSRDYNEQFF	TGTGCCAGCAGCCGGGACTACAATGAGCAGTTCTTC
few	TRBJ2-7	TRBV7-9	NA	CASSLEWREQYF	TGTGCCAGCAGCTTAGAGTGGCGGGAGCAGTACTTC
NA	TRBJ2-5	TRBV7-8	TRBD2	CASSSGLEETQYF	TGTGCCAGCAGCTCGGGACTAGAAGAGACCCAGTACTTC
NA	TRBJ1-2	TRBV19	TRBD1	CASSILGTDHYGYTF	TGTGCCAGTAGTATCCTTGGGACAGACCACTATGGCTACACCTTC
NA	TRBJ2-3	TRBV5-4	TRBD2	CAAQRRGGGDTQYF	TGTGCCGCGCAGCGTCGGGGGGGAGGGGATACGCAGTATTTT
NA	TRBJ1-2	TRBV6-6	NA	CASSYSMAQANYGYTF	TGTGCCAGCAGTTACTCGATGGCACAAGCTAACTATGGCTACACCTTC
NA	TRBJ2-3	TRBV29-1	TRBD1	CSISTLAGTGGTDTQYF	TGCAGCATTTCAACCCTAGCCGGGACAGGGGGCACAGATACGCAGTATTTT
NA	TRBJ1-1	TRBV10-1	NA	CASRAAANTEAFF	TGCGCCAGCAGGGCTGCTGCGAACACTGAAGCTTTCTTT
NA	TRBJ2-7	TRBV10-1	TRBD2	CASSEGLAGDEQYF	TGCGCCAGCAGTGAGGGGCTAGCGGGGGACGAGCAGTACTTC
once	TRBJ1-6	TRBV30	NA	CAWSANNSPLHF	TGTGCCTGGAGTGCCAACAATTCACCCCTCCACTTT
once	TRBJ2-4	TRBV5-6	NA	CASSLNGPQYF	TGTGCCAGCAGCTTAAACGGGCCCCAGTACTTC
NA	TRBJ1-2	TRBV6-5	TRBD1	CASSNWDSNYGYTF	TGTGCCAGCAGCAACTGGGACAGTAACTATGGCTACACCTTC
NA	TRBJ1-2	TRBV4-1	NA	CASSQGQVYGYTF	TGCGCCAGCAGCCAAGGCCAGGTCTATGGCTACACCTTC
NA	TRBJ2-1	TRBV30	NA	CAWSTGPREQFF	TGTGCCTGGAGTACGGGACCTCGGGAGCAGTTCTTC
once	TRBJ2-3	TRBV7-9	NA	CASSLVQGRGTDTQYF	TGTGCCAGCAGCTTAGTACAGGGAAGAGGAACAGATACGCAGTATTTT
few	TRBJ2-3	TRBV5-1	NA	CASSLSDTITDTQYF	TGCGCCAGCAGCCTCTCGGACACTATCACAGATACGCAGTATTTT
once	TRBJ1-1	TRBV5-1	NA	CASSFLGERTEAFF	TGCGCCAGCAGCTTTTTAGGAGAACGAACTGAAGCTTTCTTT
NA	TRBJ2-1	TRBV5-1	TRBD1	CATRQGFAQNEQFF	TGCGCCACTCGACAGGGCTTTGCCCAAAATGAGCAGTTCTTC
few	TRBJ2-1	TRBV10-1	TRBD2	CASSGALSGRINEQFF	TGCGCCAGCAGTGGAGCACTTAGCGGGAGGATAAATGAGCAGTTCTTC